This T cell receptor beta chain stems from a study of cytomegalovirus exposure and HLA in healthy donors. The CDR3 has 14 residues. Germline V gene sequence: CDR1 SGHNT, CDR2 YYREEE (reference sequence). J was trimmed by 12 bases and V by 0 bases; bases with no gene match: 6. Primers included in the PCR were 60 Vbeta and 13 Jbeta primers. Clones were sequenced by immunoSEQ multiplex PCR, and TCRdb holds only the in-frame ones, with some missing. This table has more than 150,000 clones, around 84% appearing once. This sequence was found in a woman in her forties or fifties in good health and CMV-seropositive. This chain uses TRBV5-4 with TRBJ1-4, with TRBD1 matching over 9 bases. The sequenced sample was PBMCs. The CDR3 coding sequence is TGTGCCAGCAGCTTGGCCGGGACAGGGCTGGAACTGTTTTTT. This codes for CASSLAGTGLELFF.